A single sample is the source of the 13 T cell receptor beta chains below, sequenced in a study of blood T cells in healthy people across ages. The authors ran a second PCR of 7 to 11 cycles using a sample-barcoded 5' primer and a J-beta primer mix. TCRdb reanalysed the 5' RACE reads using MiXCR and keeps one entry per CDR3 protein. The sample gives almost 800,000 distinct CDR3 sequences, roughly 60% of which show up once; 22% is in the top ten. Material for sequencing was blood. These receptor sequences come from a man aged 30 to 39 in good health.

This clonotype was observed a single time. The rearrangement joins TRBV3-1 to TRBJ1-1, with unresolved D. The CDR3 consists of 14 residues. V was trimmed by 4 bases and J by 0 bases, leaving 9 bases between them. Germline V gene lookup returns CDR1 LGHDT and CDR2 YNNKEL (reference sequence). CDR3 sequence: CASSLANLNTEAFF. CDR3 DNA: TGTGCCAGCAGCCTGGCAAATCTGAACACTGAAGCTTTCTTT.

The rearrangement links TRBV12-3 or TRBV12-4 to TRBJ2-4; 7 bases line up with TRBD1. This CDR3 spans 15 amino acids. V was pared by 5 bases and J by 7 bases, with 11 bases of the junction left unmatched. CDR3 DNA sequence: TGTGCCAGCAGTCCCGCAGGGGGAATAGGGAACATTCAGTACTTC. This gives the protein CASSPAGGIGNIQYF.

The J gene is TRBJ2-3, the V gene TRBV5-1; D assignment may be TRBD1 or TRBD2 (5 bases each). CDR1 is SGHRS, CDR2 YFSETQ, per germline. The CDR3 is 15 amino acids. V lost 1 base to trimming and J lost 0 bases, with 9 bases between them. In DNA, the CDR3 is TGCGCCAGCAGCTTGCCGGGGCTAAGCACAGATACGCAGTATTTT. This sequence encodes CASSLPGLSTDTQYF.

The genes are TRBV20-1 and TRBJ2-5; D tentatively fits TRBD1 or TRBD2 (6 bases each). The CDR3 length is 18 residues. CDR1 and CDR2 from the germline V gene are DFQATT and SNEGSKA (reference sequence). V gave up 5 bases and J gave up 11 bases, with 36 bases separating them. The CDR3 sequence: CSALSSRFGAGVGGEQYF. CDR3 in DNA: TGCAGTGCTCTCTCCTCTAGGTTCGGAGCGGGCGTAGGGGGTGAGCAGTACTTC.

The chain combines TRBV4-3 with TRBJ2-1; 12 bases are shared with TRBD2. The CDR3 contains 16 residues. Germline trimming cut 0 bases from V and 6 bases from J; bases unmatched to any gene: 3. CDR1 is LGHNA, CDR2 YSLEER, per germline. The chain's CDR3 is CASSQDTSGRINEQFF. The CDR3 DNA sequence: TGCGCCAGCAGCCAAGATACTAGCGGGAGGATCAATGAGCAGTTCTTC.

This clonotype was detected a few times. The chain carries TRBV4-2 and TRBJ2-7; D remains unclear. The CDR3 covers 14 residues. The ends were cut back, 1 base at V and 2 bases at J, with 9 bases in the middle. Per germline, CDR1 LGHNA and CDR2 YNFKEQ. The CDR3 here is CASSQGGATYEQYF. The DNA for the CDR3 is TGTGCCAGCAGCCAAGGTGGAGCTACCTACGAGCAGTACTTC.

The rearrangement uses TRBV7-2 and TRBJ2-4; 8 nucleotides line up with TRBD1. The J call may be mistaken, given a closer DNA end match to TRBJ2-7. The CDR3 is 15 amino acids. The germline V gene has CDR1 SGHTA and CDR2 FQGNSA. Here the CDR3 DNA reads TGTGCCAGCAGCCCTACAGGGGGTGTCCCCTACGAGCAGTACTTC. Its translation is CASSPTGGVPYEQYF.

The V and J genes are TRBV20-1 and TRBJ2-5; D is uncertain. The CDR3 loop spans 14 amino acids. The V end was cut by 4 bases, the J end by 3 bases, with 15 bases between. Looked up from germline, CDR1 is DFQATT and CDR2 is SNEGSKA (reference sequence). This chain's CDR3 is CSAIPSLSEETQYF. As DNA, the CDR3 is TGCAGTGCTATTCCGAGTTTAAGCGAAGAGACCCAGTACTTC.

This clonotype is a singleton in its sample. The CDR3 DNA sequence: TGTGCCAGCAGCTCGTCTTCCGGGACTAGCGGGCCGAGCTCCTACAATGAGCAGTTCTTC. This codes for CASSSSSGTSGPSSYNEQFF. The rearrangement joins TRBV7-9 to TRBJ2-1; TRBD2 matches 12 bases. This CDR3 region has 20 residues. V gave up 4 bases and J gave up 0 bases; unmatched junction bases: 13. CDR1 is SEHNR and CDR2 is FQNEAQ in the germline V gene (reference sequence).

The rearrangement joins TRBV10-3 to TRBJ2-4, with a possible D match to TRBD2 (7 bases). The end of the DNA aligns better with TRBJ2-7, so the J call may be wrong. CDR3 length: 13 amino acids. Germline lookup yields CDR1 ENHRY and CDR2 SYGVKD. The DNA for the CDR3 is TGTGCCATCAACCCGGGGGGCGCGGACGAGCAGTACTTC. Protein: CAINPGGADEQYF.

This clonotype came up once. V usage is TRBV20-1 and J usage is TRBJ2-1; D is ambiguous. The CDR3 is 13 amino acids. Germline CDR1 reads DFQATT; CDR2 reads SNEGSKA (reference sequence). CDR3 in amino acids: CSAWAHSYNEQFF. CDR3 DNA sequence: TGCAGCGCCTGGGCCCACTCCTACAATGAGCAGTTCTTC.

CDR3 sequence (DNA): TGTGCCAGCAGCCGATTCAGCGGGGGACTCGTCAATGAGCAGTTCTTC. Its translation: CASSRFSGGLVNEQFF. The chain couples TRBV3-1 to TRBJ2-1; the match to TRBD2 covers 8 bases. The germline V gene encodes CDR1 LGHDT and CDR2 YNNKEL (reference sequence). J was trimmed by 6 bases and V by 4 bases; bases with no gene match: 11. The CDR3 is 16 residues long.

The chain is built from TRBV5-5 and TRBJ2-5, with TRBD1 matching 8 bases. The last part of the DNA fits TRBJ2-7 better; the J call may be wrong. Germline CDR1 is SGHKS and CDR2 is YYEKEE (reference sequence). The CDR3 runs 15 residues. In nucleotides, the CDR3 is TGTGCCAGCAGCTTCCAGGGGGCGGGTTTCGACGAGCAGTACTTC. Translated, it gives CASSFQGAGFDEQYF.